Below are 14 T cell receptor beta chains sequenced from a single sample in a study of blood T cell repertoires in COVID-19 (dated by TCRdb to the early 2020s). The receptor library was made with the immunoSEQ multiplex PCR assay. Sourced from immuneACCESS, this table was stored by TCRdb with only in-frame sequences that have V and J called. A share of the clones is absent; for the studies checked, an unresolved V gene accounts for under half, and the remainder has no known explanation. Within this sample are 80,000 to 100,000 clones, with around three quarters of them counted one time only. The biggest ten clones account for about 8.1% of the sample. The sequencing input was peripheral blood. These receptors came from a man aged 45-60 years who had recovered from COVID-19.

This clone came up a few times. The chain couples TRBV19 to TRBJ2-7; TRBD2 agrees at 8 bases. Losses at the gene ends were 3 bases for V and 1 base for J; bases not matched to a gene: 2. The germline V gene encodes CDR1 LNHDA and CDR2 SQIVND (reference sequence). The CDR3 has 14 amino acids. The CDR3 DNA follows: TGTGCCAGTAGTATGACTAGCGTTTCCTACGAGCAGTACTTC. It encodes CASSMTSVSYEQYF.

This rearrangement joins TRBV29-1 to TRBJ2-3; 10 nucleotides agree with TRBD1. Germline V lookup: CDR1 SQVTM, CDR2 ANQGSEA. Germline trimming cut 6 bases from V and 4 bases from J; bases unmatched to any gene: 13. This CDR3 region has 16 residues. The CDR3 bases are TGCAGCGTGGAGAATCCGGGACAGGGGAACCCAGATACGCAGTATTTT. This codes for CSVENPGQGNPDTQYF.

This chain connects TRBV6-5 to TRBJ1-1; D is possibly TRBD1 (6 bases). This CDR3 comprises 13 residues. Germline values: CDR1 MNHEY, CDR2 SVGAGI. The V end lost 6 bases, the J end lost 2 bases, and 10 bases lay between the germline ends. CDR3 amino acids: CASRLGGNTEAFF. The CDR3 DNA sequence: TGTGCCAGCAGACTAGGGGGAAACACTGAAGCTTTCTTT.

This clone was observed a few times. This rearrangement joins TRBV11-3 to TRBJ2-7; D perhaps matches TRBD1 (6 bases). Trimming cost V 0 bases and J 2 bases, with 17 bases left between them. Looked up from germline, CDR1 is SGHNT and CDR2 is YENEEA. The CDR3 has 17 amino acids. CDR3 in amino acids: CASSLETGWVGTYEQYF. The CDR3 region has the DNA TGTGCCAGCAGCTTAGAGACAGGTTGGGTTGGAACCTACGAGCAGTACTTC.

The chain employs TRBV12-2 and TRBJ2-7; the D call of TRBD1 is as the table states it, not checked on the DNA. TRBV12-2 is described as a pseudogene. The CDR3 runs 18 residues. CDR3 sequence (DNA): TGTGCAAGTCGCTTAGAGGTTTCCCAGGGGCCCCTATCCTACGAGCAGTACTTC. Residues: CASRLEVSQGPLSYEQYF.

The chain combines TRBV6-5 with TRBJ1-6, with TRBD1 matching 9 bases. Germline V gives CDR1 MNHEY, CDR2 SVGAGI. The V and J ends lost 10 bases and 8 bases, in that order; junction bases with no gene match: 6. The CDR3 is made up of 13 amino acids. The CDR3 loop is CATTRDRDSPLHF. The CDR3 DNA is TGTGCCACGACCCGGGACAGGGATTCACCCCTCCACTTT.

This rearrangement joins TRBV7-8 to TRBJ1-1; D is possibly TRBD1 (6 bases). The V end was cut by 5 bases, the J end by 1 base, with 14 bases between. The germline gives CDR1 SGHVS, CDR2 FQNEAQ. The length of the CDR3 is 15 residues. CDR3 in amino acids: CASSPRDNRNTEAFF. CDR3 nucleotides: TGTGCCAGCAGCCCCAGGGACAACCGGAACACTGAAGCTTTCTTT.

This clone appeared a single time. The V call is TRBV10-3, the J call TRBJ1-2; D possibly corresponds to TRBD1 (6 bases). The CDR3 has 14 amino acids. Germline assignment: CDR1 ENHRY and CDR2 SYGVKD. V was trimmed by 8 bases and J by 4 bases, leaving 17 bases between them. CDR3 nucleotides: TGTGCCATCCAGAGGGGGGGGAGTTCCTATGGCTACACCTTC. Residues: CAIQRGGSSYGYTF.

The sample holds one count of this clone. The chain employs TRBV28 and TRBJ1-1; no firm D call. The germline CDR1 and CDR2 sequences are MDHEN and SYDVKM. The CDR3 runs 12 residues. V was clipped by 4 bases and J by 11 bases, with 14 bases between them. CDR3 DNA: TGTGCCAGCAGTTCACCAGGAAAATGGGCTTTCTTT. Translated, it gives CASSSPGKWAFF.

The gene calls are TRBV7-2 and TRBJ1-4; tentatively, D is TRBD1 (5 bases). The ends were cut back, 3 bases at V and 2 bases at J, with 10 bases in the middle. Germline V lookup: CDR1 SGHTA, CDR2 FQGNSA. The CDR3 totals 15 residues. In DNA form, the CDR3 reads TGTGCCAGCAGCTTCCAGGGTGTGACTAATGAAAAACTGTTTTTT. Residues: CASSFQGVTNEKLFF.

A few counts support this clone. J is TRBJ2-3 and V is TRBV5-1; D may be TRBD2 (5 bases). The CDR3 runs to 18 residues. Looked up from germline, CDR1 is SGHRS and CDR2 is YFSETQ. Trimming left V 4 bases short and J 0 bases short, with 21 bases between. The CDR3 DNA reads as TGCGCCAGCAGCCCCTCTCCGGCGCGGGCGTTGAGCACAGATACGCAGTATTTT. Its translation: CASSPSPARALSTDTQYF.

The chain is built from TRBV28 and TRBJ1-1; 9 bases line up with TRBD1. J lost 4 bases, V lost 0 bases, and 9 bases had no gene match. The germline CDR1 and CDR2 sequences are MDHEN and SYDVKM. The CDR3 extends over 17 amino acids. The CDR3 protein is CASSLWGTGRGSTEAFF. The CDR3, as DNA: TGTGCCAGCAGTTTATGGGGGACAGGGAGGGGAAGCACTGAAGCTTTCTTT.

This clone was seen a handful of times. The sample holds other DNA sequences that translate to the same CDR3. The gene calls are TRBV28 and TRBJ2-7, with D uncertain. The V gene's germline CDR1 is MDHEN and CDR2 SYDVKM. This CDR3 region has 11 residues. V was pared by 5 bases and J by 3 bases, with 5 bases between. As DNA, the CDR3 is TGTGCCAGCAGTCCCAACTACGAGCAGTACTTC. As protein: CASSPNYEQYF.

The V call is TRBV6-2 or TRBV6-3, the J call TRBJ2-7; D gene ambiguous. Germline CDR1 MNHEY, CDR2 SVGEGT. V lost 0 bases and J lost 4, with 4 bases in between. The CDR3 totals 12 residues. CDR3 sequence reads: CASSYSAYEQYF. CDR3 DNA: TGTGCCAGCAGTTACTCAGCGTACGAGCAGTACTTC.